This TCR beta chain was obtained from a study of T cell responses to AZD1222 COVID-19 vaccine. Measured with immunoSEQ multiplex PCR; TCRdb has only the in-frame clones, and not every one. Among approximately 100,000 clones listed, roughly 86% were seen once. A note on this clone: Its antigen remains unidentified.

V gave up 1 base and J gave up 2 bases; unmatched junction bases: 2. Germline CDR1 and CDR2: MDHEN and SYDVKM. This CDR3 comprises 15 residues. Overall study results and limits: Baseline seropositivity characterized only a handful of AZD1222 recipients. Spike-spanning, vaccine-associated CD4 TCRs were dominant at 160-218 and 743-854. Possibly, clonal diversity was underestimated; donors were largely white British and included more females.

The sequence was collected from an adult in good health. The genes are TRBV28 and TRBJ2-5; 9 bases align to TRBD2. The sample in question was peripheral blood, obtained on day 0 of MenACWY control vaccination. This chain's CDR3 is CASSLSAGGQETQYF. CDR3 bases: TGTGCCAGCAGTTTATCAGCGGGGGGTCAAGAGACCCAGTACTTC.